Presented here are 28 T cell receptor beta chains from one specimen sequenced in a study of vaccination and CD4 T cells after COVID-19. Cultured CD4+ T cells had their DNA profiled by the Oncomine TCR Beta short-read assay. Via MiXCR, TCRdb re-called the PCR reads, giving one row per CDR3 protein. There are about 10,000 distinct CDR3 sequences in the sample; approximately 60% occur only once, and under 20% lies in the top ten. No cognate antigen is known for these TCRs. The treatment denotes: approximately nine-day PBMC culture with coronavirus spike peptide pools or control peptides (ViraFEST assay). Sequencing was done on a sample of CD4+ T cells from blood, cultured in vitro. The receptors originated from a human donor who had recovered from COVID-19.

This clonotype was seen more than once but under ten times. The chain uses TRBV7-8 and TRBJ1-5; 7 nucleotides align to TRBD1. Germline loops: CDR1 SGHVS, CDR2 FQNEAQ. The CDR3 length is 14 residues. The J segment lost 7 bases and the V segment lost 3 bases, leaving 6 bases of the junction unmatched. CDR3 residues: CASSLTGIRQPQHF. CDR3 nucleotides: TGTGCCAGCAGCTTGACAGGGATAAGGCAGCCCCAGCATTTT.

This chain links TRBV29-1 with TRBJ2-5; the match to TRBD1 covers 9 bases. The V segment lost 3 bases and the J segment 1 base; nucleotides outside the gene matches: 6. Looked up from germline, CDR1 is SQVTM and CDR2 is ANQGSEA. The CDR3 is 15 amino acids. In nucleotides, the CDR3 is TGCAGCGTTGACAGCGGGACAGGGATCCAAGAGACCCAGTACTTC. Translated, it gives CSVDSGTGIQETQYF.

As for this clonotype: Germline is not matched at one junction end, which may reflect a read error. The chain joins TRBV7-7 to TRBJ2-7; the match to TRBD1 covers 7 bases. The CDR3 runs to 16 residues. Germline V lookup: CDR1 SSHAT, CDR2 FNYEAQ (reference sequence). The CDR3 loop reads CASSLPPDRVEGEQYF. CDR3 DNA: TGTGCTAGCAGCTTACCCCCCGACAGGGTTGAGGGGGAGCAGTACTTC.

The V call is TRBV5-1, the J call TRBJ1-2; D not resolved. Trimming cost V 1 base and J 2 bases, with 9 bases left between them. CDR3 length equals 14 residues. CDR1 is SGHRS and CDR2 is YFSETQ in the germline V gene. Here the CDR3 DNA reads TGCGCCAGCAGCTTGTTCGCGGAAAACTATGGCTACACCTTC. Residues: CASSLFAENYGYTF.

This clonotype has a handful of counts. The chain couples TRBV30 to TRBJ1-5; D is ambiguous. Germline assignment: CDR1 GTSNPN and CDR2 SVGIG (reference sequence). Trimming removed 1 base at V and 4 bases at J, with 14 bases between. CDR3 size: 15 residues. Here the CDR3 DNA reads TGTGCCTGGAGTGCCCGGCTGGCAGTTAATCAGCCCCAGCATTTT. This encodes CAWSARLAVNQPQHF. The full variable domain, with the rest looked up from reference TRBV30 and TRBJ1-5, is SQTIHQWPATLVQPVGSPLSLECTVEGTSNPNLYWYRQAAGRGLQLLFYSVGIGQISSEVPQNLSASRPQDRQFILSSKKLLLSDSGFYLCAWSARLAVNQPQHFGDGTRLSIL.

The rearrangement uses TRBV6-1 and TRBJ1-1, with D possibly TRBD1 on 6 matching bases. V lost 6 bases and J lost 0, with 14 bases in between. Per germline, CDR1 MNHNS and CDR2 SASEGT. The CDR3 covers 15 residues. The CDR3 sequence is CASRPSYRVNTEAFF. The CDR3 DNA reads TGTGCCAGCAGGCCGTCATACAGGGTGAACACTGAAGCTTTCTTT.

The rearrangement uses TRBV4-3 and TRBJ1-1; D is ambiguous. The CDR3 loop spans 14 amino acids. Germline-derived CDR1 and CDR2 are LGHNA and YSLEER. V was pared by 3 bases and J by 6 bases, with 14 bases between. Here the CDR3 reads CASSQAVRSAEAFF. The CDR3 bases are TGCGCCAGCAGCCAGGCCGTAAGGAGCGCTGAAGCTTTCTTT.

The chain is built from TRBV27 and TRBJ2-7; D is tentatively TRBD1 or TRBD2 (5 bases each). Germline V gene lookup returns CDR1 MNHEY and CDR2 SMNVEV (reference sequence). This CDR3 comprises 16 residues. Trimming removed 4 bases at V and 0 bases at J, with 16 bases between. CDR3 amino acids: CASSSPSGTFSYEQYF. The CDR3 coding sequence is TGTGCCAGCAGTTCCCCTAGTGGGACCTTCTCCTACGAGCAGTACTTC.

In its sample, this clonotype ranks as medium-sized. CDR3 nucleotide sequence: TGTGCCAGCAGCCCGGGACTGACCCCCCCAGATACGCAGTATTTT. Translated, it gives CASSPGLTPPDTQYF. The rearrangement joins TRBV7-9 to TRBJ2-3; possibly TRBD2 for D (6 bases). Germline V CDR1 and CDR2: SEHNR, FQNEAQ (reference sequence). V lost 5 bases and J 4 bases, leaving 16 bases between the germline ends. The CDR3 length is 15 residues.

The V call is TRBV29-1, the J call TRBJ1-1; tentative D call: TRBD1 (6 bases). V lost 7 bases and J 0 bases, leaving 18 bases between the germline ends. The CDR3 length is 15 residues. Germline values: CDR1 SQVTM, CDR2 ANQGSEA. CDR3 residues: CSARPGGGVNTEAFF. CDR3 sequence (DNA): TGCAGCGCCCGGCCCGGGGGCGGAGTGAACACTGAAGCTTTCTTT. Complete variable domain (other parts from reference TRBV29-1 and TRBJ1-1): SAVISQKPSRDICQRGTSLTIQCQVDSQVTMMFWYRQQPGQSLTLIATANQGSEATYESGFVIDKFPISRPNLTFSTLTVSNMSPEDSSIYLCSARPGGGVNTEAFFGQGTRLTVV.

This clonotype was picked up a small number of times. CDR3 in amino acids: CASSNRGGYTF. The CDR3 DNA follows: TGTGCCAGCAGTAACAGGGGTGGCTACACCTTC. The genes are TRBV6-1 and TRBJ1-2; 7 nucleotides match TRBD1. Germline trimming cut 5 bases from V and 7 bases from J; bases unmatched to any gene: 1. This CDR3 contains 11 residues. Per the germline V gene, CDR1 is MNHNS and CDR2 is SASEGT.

The chain couples TRBV12-3 or TRBV12-4 to TRBJ2-2; no firm D call. The CDR3 consists of 15 residues. V was pared by 6 bases and J by 8 bases, with 19 bases between. The DNA for the CDR3 is TGTGCCAGCAGCCGCGCCTATGTGGCAAGGGGGGAGCTGTTTTTT. Encoded protein: CASSRAYVARGELFF.

The chain uses TRBV19 and TRBJ1-3, with 10 positions matching TRBD1. Trimming at V came to 4 bases and at J to 7 bases, leaving 10 bases not matched to a gene. The CDR3 length is 16 residues. Looked up from germline, CDR1 is LNHDA and CDR2 is SQIVND (reference sequence). This chain's CDR3 is CASSNRRQGAKNTIYF. The CDR3 DNA reads TGTGCCAGTAGTAACCGGAGACAGGGGGCAAAGAACACCATATATTTT.

The J gene is TRBJ1-3, the V gene TRBV7-3; D call uncertain. V gave up 7 bases and J gave up 1 base, with 11 bases separating them. CDR3 length: 14 amino acids. Germline V gives CDR1 SGHTA, CDR2 FQGTGA. CDR3 DNA sequence: TGTGCCAGCATCCTCGAGACTTCTGGAAACACCATATATTTT. This gives the protein CASILETSGNTIYF.

This clonotype has more than one count but fewer than ten. This rearrangement joins TRBV27 to TRBJ1-2, with D unclear. Germline loops: CDR1 MNHEY, CDR2 SMNVEV (reference sequence). The CDR3 has 13 amino acids. Trimming took off 4 bases at V and 5 bases at J, with 11 bases between the two ends. In DNA, the CDR3 is TGTGCCAGCAGTTCTGCAGCGCTTTATGGCTACACCTTC. Its protein product is CASSSAALYGYTF.

This chain links TRBV9 with TRBJ1-2; possible D gene TRBD1, 6 bases. The CDR3 covers 17 residues. The V end lost 2 bases, the J end lost 3 bases, and 20 bases lay between the germline ends. CDR1 SGDLS and CDR2 YYNGEE come from the germline V gene. Written as DNA, the CDR3 is TGTGCCAGCAGCGTCCTCCCAGGGGTTTCTGGGGACTATGGCTACACCTTC. Protein product: CASSVLPGVSGDYGYTF.

This clonotype turned up a few times. This rearrangement joins TRBV27 to TRBJ1-1; D not certain. Trimming cost V 1 base and J 0 bases, with 9 bases left between them. The germline V gene has CDR1 MNHEY and CDR2 SMNVEV (reference sequence). The CDR3 extends over 15 amino acids. CDR3 coding DNA: TGTGCCAGCAGTTTATACGACACCTTGAACACTGAAGCTTTCTTT. Its protein is CASSLYDTLNTEAFF.

The chain employs TRBV2 and TRBJ2-7; D gene ambiguous. The ends were cut back, 6 bases at V and 2 bases at J, with 17 bases in the middle. CDR1 and CDR2 (germline): SNHLY, FYNNEI. The CDR3 is made up of 15 amino acids. In DNA, the CDR3 is TGTGCCAGCAGCCGAGACCGAGGATCGCCCTACGAGCAGTACTTC. Its protein is CASSRDRGSPYEQYF.

The chain uses TRBV7-6 and TRBJ2-1, with D perhaps matching TRBD2 (6 bases). Trimming removed 5 bases from V and 4 bases from J, with 21 bases in between. The CDR3 length is 17 residues. CDR1 is SGHVS and CDR2 is FNYEAQ in the germline V gene. CDR3 in DNA: TGTGCCAGCAGCCTTACTGGGACTGTCGGAGGGTACAATGAGCAGTTCTTC. Translated: CASSLTGTVGGYNEQFF.

The rearrangement joins TRBV19 to TRBJ2-5; D is tentatively TRBD1 or TRBD2 (6 bases each). Germline lookup yields CDR1 LNHDA and CDR2 SQIVND (reference sequence). V lost 4 bases to trimming and J lost 4 bases, with 16 bases between them. The CDR3 consists of 15 residues. The CDR3 protein is CASSNGGGRGETQYF. CDR3 sequence (DNA): TGTGCCAGTAGTAATGGAGGGGGTAGAGGAGAGACCCAGTACTTC.

This clonotype was observed a few times. The genes are TRBV20-1 and TRBJ1-4; D unresolved. Germline lookup yields CDR1 DFQATT and CDR2 SNEGSKA (reference sequence). The CDR3 extends over 15 amino acids. V was cut by 2 bases and J by 10 bases, with 20 bases left in between. The CDR3: CSARLVGPLEGKLFF. DNA for the CDR3: TGCAGTGCTAGACTTGTCGGGCCCTTGGAAGGAAAACTGTTTTTT.

V and J are TRBV19 and TRBJ2-7, with 8 bases that match TRBD2. After removal of 4 bases from V and 5 bases from J, the junction contained 10 bases not matched to a gene. The CDR3 extends over 15 amino acids. Germline V gene data show CDR1 as LNHDA and CDR2 as SQIVND (reference sequence). CDR3 sequence reads: CASSTPSGSIHEQYF. The CDR3 nucleotides are TGTGCCAGTAGTACTCCCAGCGGGAGTATCCACGAGCAGTACTTC.

The chain recombines TRBV6-2 or TRBV6-3 with TRBJ1-2; no definite D call. The CDR3 runs to 13 residues. The V gene's germline CDR1 is MNHEY and CDR2 SVGEGT. V gave up 2 bases and J gave up 5 bases, with 9 bases separating them. The CDR3 region is CASSYKTPYGYTF. The CDR3 region has the DNA TGTGCCAGCAGTTACAAAACACCTTATGGCTACACCTTC.

Remarks on this clonotype: Because the CDR3's place on the DNA is in doubt, the DNA is left out and the CDR3 is given as listed by TCRdb. The CDR3 loop is CASSKWGRGTEAFF. This chain connects TRBV21-1 to TRBJ1-1. TRBV21-1 is assigned pseudogene status. From its first to its last residue, the CDR3 has 14 amino acids.

V gene TRBV11-2 combines with J gene TRBJ2-7; 8 positions match TRBD2. This CDR3 comprises 15 residues. Germline-derived CDR1 and CDR2 are SGHAT and FQNNGV. V lost 1 base and J lost 3; bases outside the gene matches: 5. CDR3 bases: TGTGCCAGCAGCTTAGGGGGACTAGGCTTCTACGAGCAGTACTTC. Its protein is CASSLGGLGFYEQYF.

The V and J genes are TRBV7-2 and TRBJ2-1; D not resolved. With 1 base removed from V and 7 bases from J, the gap between germline ends came to 2 bases. The germline V gene encodes CDR1 SGHTA and CDR2 FQGNSA. This CDR3 spans 11 amino acids. This CDR3 reads CASSLGNEQFF. The CDR3 coding sequence is TGTGCCAGCAGCTTAGGGAATGAGCAGTTCTTC.

V usage is TRBV28 and J usage is TRBJ1-6, with unresolved D. CDR1 MDHEN and CDR2 SYDVKM come from the germline V gene. The CDR3 length is 12 residues. Trimming took 8 bases from V and 7 from J, leaving 9 bases between them. For the CDR3, the DNA is TGTGCCAGCGGGCCCCCCAATTCACCCCTCCACTTT. The encoded protein is CASGPPNSPLHF. Full variable domain (remainder filled in from reference TRBV28 and TRBJ1-6): DVKVTQSSRYLVKRTGEKVFLECVQDMDHENMFWYRQDPGLGLRLIYFSYDVKMKEKGDIPEGYSVSREKKERFSLILESASTNQTSMYLCASGPPNSPLHFGNGTRLTVT.

The table lists this clonotype with a count of one. V and J are TRBV12-3 or TRBV12-4 and TRBJ2-7; D is perhaps TRBD1 or TRBD2 (6 bases each). The V end was cut by 7 bases, the J end by 6 bases, with 13 bases between. The CDR3 totals 12 residues. Here the CDR3 DNA reads TGTGCCAGCACCCGGGGGCCCCTCGAGCAGTACTTC. The encoded protein is CASTRGPLEQYF.